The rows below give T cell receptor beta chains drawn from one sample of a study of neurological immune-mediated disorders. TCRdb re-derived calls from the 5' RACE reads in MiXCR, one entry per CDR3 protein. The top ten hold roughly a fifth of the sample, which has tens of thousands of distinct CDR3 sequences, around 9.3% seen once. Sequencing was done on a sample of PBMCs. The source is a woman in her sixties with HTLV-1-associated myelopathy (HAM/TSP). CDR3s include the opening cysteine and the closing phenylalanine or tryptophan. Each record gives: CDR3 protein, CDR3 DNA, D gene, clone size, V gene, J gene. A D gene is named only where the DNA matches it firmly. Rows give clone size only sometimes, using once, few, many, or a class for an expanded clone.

CDR3: CASSLSVAGEQYF
DNA: TGTGCCAGCAGCTTATCCGTGGCGGGAGAGCAGTACTTC
D: .
size: .
V: TRBV7-9
J: TRBJ2-7

CDR3: CASSSGQGRSNQPQHF
DNA: TGTGCCAGCAGTTCGGGACAGGGTAGAAGCAATCAGCCCCAGCATTTT
D: TRBD1
size: few
V: TRBV6-1
J: TRBJ1-5

CDR3: CATSNLVSGANVLTF
DNA: TGTGCCACCAGCAATCTAGTCTCTGGGGCCAACGTCCTGACTTTC
D: .
size: many
V: TRBV15
J: TRBJ2-6

CDR3: CASSLGVAVTYEQYF
DNA: TGTGCCAGCAGCTTAGGTGTTGCAGTCACCTACGAGCAGTACTTC
D: .
size: many
V: TRBV7-2
J: TRBJ2-7

CDR3: CASSFGWRGNTEAFF
DNA: TGCGCCAGCAGCTTTGGATGGAGGGGGAACACTGAAGCTTTCTTT
D: .
size: many
V: TRBV5-1
J: TRBJ1-1

CDR3: CASSTTGLQGADTQYF
DNA: TGTGCCAGCTCAACAACGGGGCTACAGGGGGCAGATACGCAGTATTTT
D: TRBD1
size: once
V: TRBV18
J: TRBJ2-3

CDR3: CASSLGAGKTEAFF
DNA: TGTGCCAGCAGCTTAGGGGCAGGGAAGACTGAAGCTTTCTTT
D: .
size: many
V: TRBV13
J: TRBJ1-1

CDR3: CASNPTGSGGNQPQHF
DNA: TGTGCCAGCAATCCGACAGGGAGTGGGGGCAATCAGCCCCAGCATTTT
D: TRBD1
size: few
V: TRBV6-6
J: TRBJ1-5

CDR3: CARQTSGALGEQFF
DNA: TGTGCCCGGCAGACTAGCGGGGCACTGGGTGAGCAGTTCTTC
D: TRBD2
size: many
V: TRBV30
J: TRBJ2-1

CDR3: CASSPETGALEPQHF
DNA: TGTGCCAGCAGCCCCGAGACAGGCGCTCTGGAGCCCCAGCATTTT
D: .
size: few
V: TRBV7-8
J: TRBJ1-5

CDR3: CSASYLGGNYGYTF
DNA: TGCAGTGCTAGCTACTTAGGAGGGAACTATGGCTACACCTTC
D: .
size: many
V: TRBV20-1
J: TRBJ1-2

CDR3: CASSLTLLGLAGARYNEQFF
DNA: TGTGCCAGCAGCTTAACCCTTCTGGGACTAGCGGGGGCTAGATACAATGAGCAGTTCTTC
D: TRBD2
size: many
V: TRBV7-9
J: TRBJ2-1

CDR3: CSARAQGWEQYF
DNA: TGCAGTGCTAGAGCCCAGGGATGGGAGCAGTACTTC
D: .
size: few
V: TRBV20-1
J: TRBJ2-7

CDR3: CASSLDGVNGYTF
DNA: TGCGCCAGCAGCCTGGACGGGGTTAATGGCTACACCTTC
D: .
size: many
V: TRBV5-1
J: TRBJ1-2

CDR3: CAISESLRQGPYEQYF
DNA: TGTGCCATCAGTGAGTCTTTGAGACAAGGTCCCTACGAGCAGTACTTC
D: .
size: many
V: TRBV10-3
J: TRBJ2-7

CDR3: CAWSRGHYGYTF
DNA: TGTGCCTGGAGCAGGGGCCACTATGGCTACACCTTC
D: .
size: many
V: TRBV30
J: TRBJ1-2

CDR3: CSAFDLRGLKTQYF
DNA: TGCAGTGCGTTTGATCTGCGGGGTCTAAAGACCCAGTACTTC
D: .
size: many
V: TRBV20-1
J: TRBJ2-5

CDR3: CAISRQNTGELFF
DNA: TGTGCCATCAGCAGACAGAACACCGGGGAGCTGTTTTTT
D: .
size: many
V: TRBV10-3
J: TRBJ2-2

CDR3: CASSLGAGSYEQYF
DNA: TGCGCCAGCAGCTTGGGGGCAGGGTCCTACGAGCAGTACTTC
D: .
size: many
V: TRBV5-1
J: TRBJ2-7

CDR3: CSARAPGGWEKLFF
DNA: TGCAGTGCTAGAGCCCCGGGGGGTTGGGAAAAACTGTTTTTT
D: .
size: many
V: TRBV20-1
J: TRBJ1-4

CDR3: CASSSWGIPYNEQFF
DNA: TGTGCCAGCAGCTCATGGGGGATTCCTTACAATGAGCAGTTCTTC
D: .
size: many
V: TRBV5-6
J: TRBJ2-1

CDR3: CASSLLRGADSYEQYF
DNA: TGCGCCAGCAGCTTGTTGCGGGGGGCGGATTCCTACGAGCAGTACTTC
D: TRBD2
size: .
V: TRBV5-1
J: TRBJ2-7

CDR3: CASSSTTGAEQYF
DNA: TGTGCCAGCAGTTCAACAACAGGGGCGGAGCAGTACTTC
D: TRBD1
size: many
V: TRBV12-3/TRBV12-4
J: TRBJ2-7

CDR3: CASSLGSDRGNSPLHF
DNA: TGCGCCAGCAGCTTGGGGTCAGACAGGGGGAATTCACCCCTCCACTTT
D: TRBD1
size: medium-sized
V: TRBV5-1
J: TRBJ1-6